This record looks at one T cell receptor beta chain sequence and its context. These data are taken from a study of T cell changes during pregnancy in multiple sclerosis. Only in-frame clones appear in the TCRdb table, and some are missing; sequencing was by immunoSEQ multiplex PCR. The sample lists roughly 41,000 clones, 90% to 95% occurring once. The CDR3 is 16 residues long. J gave up 4 bases and V 6 bases, and 12 bases lay outside the gene matches. The material sequenced was peripheral blood, taken in the third trimester of pregnancy. The receptor comes from a female donor with multiple sclerosis, enrolled in a pregnancy study. This chain links TRBV23-1 with TRBJ2-1, with TRBD2 identical over 7 bases. TRBV23-1 is an ORF, with its function uncertain. The DNA of the CDR3 is TGCGCCAGCAGCTCTTCCGGGGGGTGGTTATACAATGAGCAGTTCTTC. It is translated as CASSSSGGWLYNEQFF.